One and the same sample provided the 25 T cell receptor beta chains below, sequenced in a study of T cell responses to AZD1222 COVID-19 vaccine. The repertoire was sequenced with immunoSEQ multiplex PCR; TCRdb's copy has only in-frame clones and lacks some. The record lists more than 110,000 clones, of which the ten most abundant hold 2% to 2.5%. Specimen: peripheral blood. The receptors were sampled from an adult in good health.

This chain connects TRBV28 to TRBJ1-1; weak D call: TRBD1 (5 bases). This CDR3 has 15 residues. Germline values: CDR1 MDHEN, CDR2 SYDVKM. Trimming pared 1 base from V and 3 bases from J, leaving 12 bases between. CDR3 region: CASSLYGTTDTEAFF. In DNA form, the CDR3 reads TGTGCCAGCAGTTTATACGGGACGACCGACACTGAAGCTTTCTTT.

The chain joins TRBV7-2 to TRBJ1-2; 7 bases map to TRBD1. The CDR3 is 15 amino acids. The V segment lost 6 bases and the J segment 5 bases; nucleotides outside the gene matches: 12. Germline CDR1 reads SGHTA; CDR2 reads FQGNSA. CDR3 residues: CASRRNRDSLYGYTF. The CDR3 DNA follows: TGTGCCAGCAGACGCAACCGGGACAGCTTATATGGCTACACCTTC.

The CDR3 loop is CASSLDGSEQYF. The CDR3 coding sequence is TGTGCCAGCAGCCTAGATGGGTCTGAGCAGTACTTC. The gene calls are TRBV7-8 and TRBJ2-7; no firm D call. Trimming pared 5 bases from V and 7 bases from J, leaving 12 bases between. The CDR3 extends over 12 amino acids. Germline assignment: CDR1 SGHVS and CDR2 FQNEAQ.

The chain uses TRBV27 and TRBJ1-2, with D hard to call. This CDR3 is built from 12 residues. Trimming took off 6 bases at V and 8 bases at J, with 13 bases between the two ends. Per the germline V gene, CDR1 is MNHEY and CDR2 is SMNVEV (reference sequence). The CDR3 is CASRRSSGGYTF. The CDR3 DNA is TGTGCCAGCAGACGGTCCTCTGGGGGCTACACCTTC.

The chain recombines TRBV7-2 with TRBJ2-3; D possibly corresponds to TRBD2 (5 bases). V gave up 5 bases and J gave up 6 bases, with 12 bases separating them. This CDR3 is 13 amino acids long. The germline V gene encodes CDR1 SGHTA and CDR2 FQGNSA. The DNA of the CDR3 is TGTGCCAGCAGCACACGGGGAGCGGATACGCAGTATTTT. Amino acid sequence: CASSTRGADTQYF.

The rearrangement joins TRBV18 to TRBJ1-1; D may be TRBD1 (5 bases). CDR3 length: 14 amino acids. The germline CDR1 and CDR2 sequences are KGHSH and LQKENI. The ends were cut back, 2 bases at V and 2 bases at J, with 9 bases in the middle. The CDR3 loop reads CASSPTGDNTEAFF. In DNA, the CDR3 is TGTGCCAGCTCACCAACAGGTGATAACACTGAAGCTTTCTTT.

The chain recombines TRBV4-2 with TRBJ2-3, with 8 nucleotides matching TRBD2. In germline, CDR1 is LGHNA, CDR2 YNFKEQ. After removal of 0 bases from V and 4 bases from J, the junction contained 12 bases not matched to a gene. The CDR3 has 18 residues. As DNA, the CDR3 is TGTGCCAGCAGCCAAGATCGTGGGGGTAGCGGGGTTTCAGATACGCAGTATTTT. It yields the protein CASSQDRGGSGVSDTQYF.

CDR3 residues: CASSVQPRGTDTQYF. For the CDR3, the DNA is TGCGCCAGCAGCGTTCAGCCCCGGGGCACAGATACGCAGTATTTT. The chain recombines TRBV4-3 with TRBJ2-3, with no clear D. The CDR3 sequence is 15 residues long. V was shortened by 5 bases and J by 1 base, with 13 bases between the two germline ends. CDR1 and CDR2 from the germline V gene are LGHNA and YSLEER.

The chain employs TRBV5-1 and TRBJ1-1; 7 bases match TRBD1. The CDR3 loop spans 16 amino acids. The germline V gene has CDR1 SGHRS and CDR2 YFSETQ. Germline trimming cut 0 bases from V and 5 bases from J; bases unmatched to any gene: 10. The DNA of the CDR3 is TGCGCCAGCAGCTTGGTTCCGACTACAGGGGTTACTGAAGCTTTCTTT. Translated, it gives CASSLVPTTGVTEAFF. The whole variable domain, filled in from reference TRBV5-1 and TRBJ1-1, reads KAGVTQTPRYLIKTRGQQVTLSCSPISGHRSVSWYQQTPGQGLQFLFEYFSETQRNKGNFPGRFSGRQFSNSRSEMNVSTLELGDSALYLCASSLVPTTGVTEAFFGQGTRLTVV.

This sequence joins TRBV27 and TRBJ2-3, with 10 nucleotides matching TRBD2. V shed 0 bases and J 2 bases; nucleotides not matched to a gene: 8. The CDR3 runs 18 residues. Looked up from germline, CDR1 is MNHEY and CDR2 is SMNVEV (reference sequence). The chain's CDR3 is CASSLSAPSGGYTDTQYF. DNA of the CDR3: TGTGCCAGCAGTTTATCGGCTCCTAGCGGGGGCTACACAGATACGCAGTATTTT.

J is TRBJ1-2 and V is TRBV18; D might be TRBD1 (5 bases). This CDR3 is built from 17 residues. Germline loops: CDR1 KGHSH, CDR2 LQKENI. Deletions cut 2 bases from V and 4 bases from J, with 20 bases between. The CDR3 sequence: CASSPTPDLQGAYGYTF. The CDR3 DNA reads TGTGCCAGCTCACCAACCCCCGACCTCCAGGGCGCCTATGGCTACACCTTC.

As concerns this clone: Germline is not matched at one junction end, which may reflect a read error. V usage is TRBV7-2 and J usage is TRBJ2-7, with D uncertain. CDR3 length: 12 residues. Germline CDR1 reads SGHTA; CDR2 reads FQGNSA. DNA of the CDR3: TGTGCCAGCAGCTTAGAAGGCTCCTTGAGAGACTTC. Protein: CASSLEGSLRDF.

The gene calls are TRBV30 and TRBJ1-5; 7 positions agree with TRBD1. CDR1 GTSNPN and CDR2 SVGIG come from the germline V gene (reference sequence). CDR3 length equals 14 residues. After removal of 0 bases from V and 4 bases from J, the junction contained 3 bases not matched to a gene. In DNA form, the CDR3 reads TGTGCCTGGAGTGTCGGGACAGCTAATCAGCCCCAGCATTTT. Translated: CAWSVGTANQPQHF. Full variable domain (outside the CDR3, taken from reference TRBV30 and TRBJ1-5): SQTIHQWPATLVQPVGSPLSLECTVEGTSNPNLYWYRQAAGRGLQLLFYSVGIGQISSEVPQNLSASRPQDRQFILSSKKLLLSDSGFYLCAWSVGTANQPQHFGDGTRLSIL.

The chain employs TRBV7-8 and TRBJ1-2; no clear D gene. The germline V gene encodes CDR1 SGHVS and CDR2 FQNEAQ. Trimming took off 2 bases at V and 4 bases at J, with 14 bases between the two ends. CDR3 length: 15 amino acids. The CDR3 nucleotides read TGTGCCAGCAGCTTATCCCGGGGTATAGGCTATGGCTACACCTTC. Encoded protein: CASSLSRGIGYGYTF.

CDR3 region: CASRPRTGVTGELFF. CDR3 DNA sequence: TGTGCCAGCAGACCACGGACAGGGGTTACCGGGGAGCTGTTTTTT. This rearrangement joins TRBV7-8 to TRBJ2-2; 9 bases agree with TRBD1. The length of the CDR3 is 15 residues. In germline, CDR1 is SGHVS, CDR2 FQNEAQ. V shed 6 bases, J shed 5 bases, and the junction held 7 bases outside the gene matches.

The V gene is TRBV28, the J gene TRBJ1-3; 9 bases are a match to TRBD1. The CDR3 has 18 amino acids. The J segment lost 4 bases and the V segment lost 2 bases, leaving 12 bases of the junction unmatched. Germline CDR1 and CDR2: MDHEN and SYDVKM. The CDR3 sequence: CASSLPTLGTGTGNTIYF. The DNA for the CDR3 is TGTGCCAGCAGTTTACCAACCCTTGGGACAGGGACCGGAAACACCATATATTTT.

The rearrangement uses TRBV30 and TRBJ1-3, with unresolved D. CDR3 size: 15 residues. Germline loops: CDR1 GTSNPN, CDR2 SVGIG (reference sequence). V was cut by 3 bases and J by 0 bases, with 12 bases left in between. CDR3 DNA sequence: TGTGCCTGGAGCCCCCTAGCCGACTCTGGAAACACCATATATTTT. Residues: CAWSPLADSGNTIYF.

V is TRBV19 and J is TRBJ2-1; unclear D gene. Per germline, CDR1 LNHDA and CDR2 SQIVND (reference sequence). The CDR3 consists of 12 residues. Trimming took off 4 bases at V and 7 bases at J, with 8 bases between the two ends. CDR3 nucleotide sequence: TGTGCCAGTAGTAATATTAGAAATGAGCAGTTCTTC. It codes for CASSNIRNEQFF. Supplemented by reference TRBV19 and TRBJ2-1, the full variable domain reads DGGITQSPKYLFRKEGQNVTLSCEQNLNHDAMYWYRQDPGQGLRLIYYSQIVNDFQKGDIAEGYSVSREKKESFPLTVTSAQKNPTAFYLCASSNIRNEQFFGPGTRLTVL.

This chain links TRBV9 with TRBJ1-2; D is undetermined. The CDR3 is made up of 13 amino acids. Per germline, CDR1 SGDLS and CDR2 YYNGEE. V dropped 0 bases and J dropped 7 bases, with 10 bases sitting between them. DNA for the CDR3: TGTGCCAGCAGCGTAGCGGGGATGGGTGGCTACACCTTC. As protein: CASSVAGMGGYTF.

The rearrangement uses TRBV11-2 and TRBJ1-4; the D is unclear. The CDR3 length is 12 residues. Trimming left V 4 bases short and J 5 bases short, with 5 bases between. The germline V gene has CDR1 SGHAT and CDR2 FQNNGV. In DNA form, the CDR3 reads TGTGCCAGCAGCTCCCGGAATGAAAAACTGTTTTTT. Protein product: CASSSRNEKLFF.

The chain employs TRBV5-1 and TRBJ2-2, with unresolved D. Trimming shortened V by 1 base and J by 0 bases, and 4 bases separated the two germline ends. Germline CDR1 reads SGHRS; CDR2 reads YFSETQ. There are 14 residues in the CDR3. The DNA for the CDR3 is TGCGCCAGCAGCTTGAATTCGAACACCGGGGAGCTGTTTTTT. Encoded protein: CASSLNSNTGELFF.

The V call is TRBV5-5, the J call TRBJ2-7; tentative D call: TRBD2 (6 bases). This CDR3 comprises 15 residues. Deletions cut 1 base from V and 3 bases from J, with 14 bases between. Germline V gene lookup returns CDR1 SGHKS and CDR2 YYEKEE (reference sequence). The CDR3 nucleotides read TGTGCCAGCAGCTTGTTAGGAGGGCAATTCTACGAGCAGTACTTC. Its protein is CASSLLGGQFYEQYF.

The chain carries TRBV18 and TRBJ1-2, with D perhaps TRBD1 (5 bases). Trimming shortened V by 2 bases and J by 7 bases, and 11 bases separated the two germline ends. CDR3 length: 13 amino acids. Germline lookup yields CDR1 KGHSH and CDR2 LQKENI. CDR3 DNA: TGTGCCAGCTCACCAACTCGGGACGGTGGCTACACCTTC. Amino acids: CASSPTRDGGYTF.

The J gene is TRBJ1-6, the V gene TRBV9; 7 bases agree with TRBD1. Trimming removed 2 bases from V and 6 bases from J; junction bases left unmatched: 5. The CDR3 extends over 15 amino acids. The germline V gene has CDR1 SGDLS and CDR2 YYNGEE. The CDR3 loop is CASSVTGVGNSPLHF. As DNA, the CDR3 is TGTGCCAGCAGCGTTACAGGGGTAGGTAATTCACCCCTCCACTTT.

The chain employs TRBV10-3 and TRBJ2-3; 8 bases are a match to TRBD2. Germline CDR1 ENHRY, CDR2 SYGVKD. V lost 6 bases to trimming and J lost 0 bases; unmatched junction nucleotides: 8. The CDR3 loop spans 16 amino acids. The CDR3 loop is CAIRLGAGGSTDTQYF. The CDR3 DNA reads TGTGCCATCAGACTCGGCGCGGGGGGTAGCACAGATACGCAGTATTTT.